This TCR beta chain was captured by sequencing in a study of CD8 T cells in ankylosing spondylitis. General study points: Clones linked to disease were reported to show significant enrichment in matched ankylosing spondylitis synovial fluid.

This clonotype was recorded at least ten times. The antigen remains undetermined. Each TCR beta library was made by quantitative 5'-RACE that incorporated molecular barcodes. From the 5' RACE reads, TCRdb called clonotypes with MiXCR, one entry per CDR3 protein. The sample shows some 150,000 distinct CDR3 sequences, about an eighth of them seen only once. The CDR3 sequence is 14 residues long. Looked up from germline, CDR1 is DFQATT and CDR2 is SNEGSKA (reference sequence). The V end lost 6 bases, the J end lost 9 bases, and 24 bases lay between the germline ends. Specimen: blood, either unsorted or a sorted T cell fraction (not recorded which). The J gene is TRBJ2-7, the V gene TRBV20-1; possibly TRBD1 or TRBD2 for D (5 bases each). The clonotype was recovered from a female donor with ankylosing spondylitis or in good health (not recorded which). The CDR3 DNA reads TGCAGTGCCCCAACGACGGTAGGGACCTTTGGGCAGTACTTC. Translation: CSAPTTVGTFGQYF.